A selection of T cell receptor beta chains follows, all from one sample in a study of T cell repertoires in cytomegalovirus infection. Each CDR3 protein is one row after TCRdb ran MiXCR on the reads. Of around 260,000 distinct CDR3 sequences in the sample, approximately 9% were seen once. What was sequenced was PBMCs. These receptors originate from a human donor in good health (CMV status not recorded). Some clones in this sample may be carry-over from other donors' samples. Both conserved end residues are part of each CDR3. Fields, in order: CDR3 protein, CDR3 DNA, D gene, V gene, J gene, clone size. The D gene is left open where the match is weak. Some rows have no size entry. The others give once, few or many, or a class for an expanded clone.

CDR3: CASSPQGAWGQPQHF; DNA: TGTGCCAGCAGCCCACAGGGGGCTTGGGGTCAGCCCCAGCATTTT; D: TRBD1; V: TRBV14; J: TRBJ1-5; size: many
CDR3: CASSTRTGEDTQYF; DNA: TGTGCCAGCAGCACCCGGACAGGGGAAGATACGCAGTATTTT; D: TRBD1; V: TRBV7-2; J: TRBJ2-3; size: many
CDR3: CASTLFGGGPYNEQFF; DNA: TGTGCCAGCACCCTTTTCGGTGGGGGTCCCTACAATGAGCAGTTCTTC; D: NA; V: TRBV6-2/TRBV6-3; J: TRBJ2-1; size: NA
CDR3: CASSPSGTSAQPQHF; DNA: TGTGCCAGCAGCCCCTCGGGGACTTCGGCTCAGCCCCAGCATTTT; D: NA; V: TRBV11-2; J: TRBJ1-5; size: few
CDR3: CASSSPRDRGPYNEQFF; DNA: TGTGCCAGCAGCTCCCCCCGGGACAGGGGTCCCTACAATGAGCAGTTCTTC; D: TRBD1; V: TRBV6-5; J: TRBJ2-1; size: many
CDR3: CASSPHVRSGGGKRQYF; DNA: TGTGCCAGCAGCCCACATGTGCGGAGCGGGGGCGGTAAAAGACAGTACTTC; D: TRBD2; V: TRBV7-2; J: TRBJ2-5; size: many
CDR3: CASTSSGGAHEQFF; DNA: TGTGCCAGCACTTCTAGCGGGGGGGCCCATGAGCAGTTCTTC; D: TRBD2; V: TRBV6-5; J: TRBJ2-1; size: NA
CDR3: CASSLGGGTTGELFF; DNA: TGTGCCAGCAGCTTGGGGGGGGGCACGACCGGGGAGCTGTTTTTT; D: NA; V: TRBV5-6; J: TRBJ2-2; size: NA
CDR3: CASSRPPGQARTDTQYF; DNA: TGTGCCAGCAGCCGCCCTCCGGGACAGGCCCGCACAGATACGCAGTATTTT; D: TRBD1; V: TRBV7-2; J: TRBJ2-3; size: many
CDR3: CASSLRGAGGAKNIQYF; DNA: TGTGCCAGCAGCTTAAGAGGAGCGGGGGGGGCCAAAAACATTCAGTACTTC; D: TRBD2; V: TRBV7-2; J: TRBJ2-4; size: few
CDR3: CASSSIGGDGYTF; DNA: TGTGCCAGCAGCTCCATTGGAGGGGATGGCTACACCTTC; D: NA; V: TRBV28; J: TRBJ1-2; size: many
CDR3: CASSLAGGSIDTQYF; DNA: TGTGCCAGCAGCTTAGCGGGAGGAAGTATAGATACGCAGTATTTT; D: NA; V: TRBV7-2; J: TRBJ2-3; size: many
CDR3: CATSRDPVAGVGSNEQFF; DNA: TGTGCCACCAGCAGAGATCCGGTAGCGGGAGTGGGTAGCAATGAGCAGTTCTTC; D: TRBD2; V: TRBV15; J: TRBJ2-1; size: NA
CDR3: CSVEQGFPFGYTF; DNA: TGCAGCGTTGAACAGGGGTTTCCCTTTGGCTACACCTTC; D: NA; V: TRBV29-1; J: TRBJ1-2; size: few
CDR3: CASSLTSGGYQETQYF; DNA: TGTGCCAGCAGCCTGACTAGCGGGGGGTACCAAGAGACCCAGTACTTC; D: TRBD2; V: TRBV7-8; J: TRBJ2-5; size: many
CDR3: CSARSPGARAQYF; DNA: TGCAGTGCTAGGAGTCCAGGGGCGAGGGCCCAGTACTTC; D: NA; V: TRBV20-1; J: TRBJ2-5; size: few
CDR3: CASSPYGGVNTGELFF; DNA: TGTGCCAGCAGCCCCTATGGGGGCGTGAACACCGGGGAGCTGTTTTTT; D: NA; V: TRBV7-3; J: TRBJ2-2; size: NA
CDR3: CASSTAGAVEQYF; DNA: TGTGCCAGCAGCACCGCGGGAGCCGTGGAGCAGTACTTC; D: TRBD2; V: TRBV7-2; J: TRBJ2-7; size: many
CDR3: CASSQDPLITGELFF; DNA: TGTGCCAGCAGCCAAGATCCCCTTATTACCGGGGAGCTGTTTTTT; D: NA; V: TRBV3-1; J: TRBJ2-2; size: few
CDR3: CASSFQASGTYQETQYF; DNA: TGTGCCAGCAGCTTTCAGGCTAGCGGGACGTACCAAGAGACCCAGTACTTC; D: TRBD2; V: TRBV7-9; J: TRBJ2-5; size: many
CDR3: CASSLGGGGSAFF; DNA: TGTGCCAGCAGCTTAGGCGGAGGGGGAAGTGCTTTCTTT; D: NA; V: TRBV7-9; J: TRBJ1-1; size: few
CDR3: CASISGPNTEAFF; DNA: TGTGCCAGCATATCGGGCCCGAACACTGAAGCTTTCTTT; D: NA; V: TRBV28; J: TRBJ1-1; size: many
CDR3: CASSIALNAEETQYF; DNA: TGTGCCAGTAGTATAGCCTTGAACGCGGAAGAGACCCAGTACTTC; D: NA; V: TRBV19; J: TRBJ2-5; size: few
CDR3: CASSSRTGTGGGNQPQHF; DNA: TGTGCCAGCAGCAGCAGGACAGGGACAGGAGGGGGCAATCAGCCCCAGCATTTT; D: TRBD1; V: TRBV7-8; J: TRBJ1-5; size: many
CDR3: CASSLRRSTNEKLFF; DNA: TGTGCCAGCAGCTTACGGCGCAGTACTAATGAAAAACTGTTTTTT; D: NA; V: TRBV7-2; J: TRBJ1-4; size: NA
CDR3: CASNPRRTGGNQPQHF; DNA: TGTGCCAGCAATCCGAGGCGGACAGGAGGAAATCAGCCCCAGCATTTT; D: TRBD1; V: TRBV6-6; J: TRBJ1-5; size: many
CDR3: CASSLWGGGQVLTEAFF; DNA: TGTGCCAGCAGTTTGTGGGGCGGGGGCCAGGTCCTAACTGAAGCTTTCTTT; D: NA; V: TRBV27; J: TRBJ1-1; size: many
CDR3: CASSLSPETQYF; DNA: TGTGCCAGCAGTTTATCCCCGGAGACCCAGTACTTC; D: NA; V: TRBV12-3/TRBV12-4; J: TRBJ2-5; size: NA
CDR3: CASSLGGGAVNEQFF; DNA: TGTGCCAGCAGCTTAGGCGGGGGGGCCGTCAATGAGCAGTTCTTC; D: TRBD2; V: TRBV7-2; J: TRBJ2-1; size: many
CDR3: CASSLGADNSPLHF; DNA: TGTGCCAGCAGCTTAGGGGCCGATAATTCACCCCTCCACTTT; D: NA; V: TRBV7-2; J: TRBJ1-6; size: many
CDR3: CASSSQRDEQYF; DNA: TGTGCCAGCAGCTCCCAGAGGGACGAGCAGTACTTC; D: NA; V: TRBV7-2; J: TRBJ2-7; size: many
CDR3: CASSYLTGTSGSETQYF; DNA: TGTGCCAGCAGTTACCTAACCGGGACTAGTGGGAGCGAGACCCAGTACTTC; D: TRBD2; V: TRBV28; J: TRBJ2-5; size: few
CDR3: CSARDGVAGGLQNIQYF; DNA: TGCAGTGCTAGAGATGGGGTAGCGGGGGGGCTTCAAAACATTCAGTACTTC; D: TRBD2; V: TRBV20-1; J: TRBJ2-4; size: few